This is a list of T cell receptor beta chains from one sample in a study of blood T cell repertoires in COVID-19. The repertoire was sequenced with immunoSEQ multiplex PCR; TCRdb's copy has only in-frame clones and lacks some. The sample shows some 220,000 clones, approximately 84% of them seen only once. Sequencing was done on a sample of peripheral blood. These receptors originate from a middle-aged man with acute or convalescent COVID-19. CDR3s include the opening cysteine and the closing phenylalanine or tryptophan. D genes are given only for firm matches. Rows give clone size only sometimes, using once, few, many, or a class for an expanded clone.

D gene	clone size	V gene	CDR3 length	J gene	CDR3 DNA	CDR3 protein
TRBD2	-	TRBV11-2	15	TRBJ2-7	TGTGCCAGCAGCCTAGACGGGGGGGCATTCAACGAGCAGTACTTC	CASSLDGGAFNEQYF
TRBD1	-	TRBV12-5	14	TRBJ2-7	TGTGCTAGTGGCGACAGGGACACCTCCTACGAGCAGTACTTC	CASGDRDTSYEQYF
TRBD2	-	TRBV4-1	16	TRBJ2-2	TGCGCCAGCAGCCCACTCCTAGCGGGAGTCACCGGGGAGCTGTTTTTT	CASSPLLAGVTGELFF
-	-	TRBV6-5	13	TRBJ2-2	TGTGCCAGCAGCGACACTAGAGGCAGGGAGCTGTTTTTT	CASSDTRGRELFF
TRBD2	-	TRBV5-1	16	TRBJ2-5	TGCGCCAGCAGCCCTGGACTAGCGGGGCTGGGGGAGACCCAGTACTTC	CASSPGLAGLGETQYF
-	-	TRBV18	12	TRBJ2-7	TGTGCCAGCTCACCGGAGCAGTTCGAGCAGTACTTC	CASSPEQFEQYF
TRBD2	once	TRBV5-4	15	TRBJ2-3	TGTGCCAGCAGCGGTGGACTAGCGGCCACAGATACGCAGTATTTT	CASSGGLAATDTQYF
TRBD2	-	TRBV28	15	TRBJ2-7	TGTGCCAGCAGTTTAGGGGGGAGGGCCGGCGGCGAGCAGTACTTC	CASSLGGRAGGEQYF
TRBD1	-	TRBV6-5	14	TRBJ1-1	TGTGCCAGCAGACCGGGACAGGGGGCTCTCGGAGCTTTCTTT	CASRPGQGALGAFF
-	-	TRBV6-5	14	TRBJ2-2	TGTGCCAGCATGGCGGGCGGGAACACCGGGGAGCTGTTTTTT	CASMAGGNTGELFF
TRBD1	-	TRBV2	15	TRBJ1-6	TGTGCCAGCAGTCTTATGGGACAGGGCAATTCACCCCTCCACTTT	CASSLMGQGNSPLHF
-	few	TRBV9	17	TRBJ1-3	TGTGCCAGCAGCGTGTCTATCCCGGGAGCGAGTGGAAACACCATATATTTT	CASSVSIPGASGNTIYF
TRBD1	-	TRBV5-1	13	TRBJ2-7	TGCGCCAGCAGCTTCGGGACAGCATACGAGCAGTACTTC	CASSFGTAYEQYF
TRBD1	-	TRBV7-8	14	TRBJ2-2	TGTGCCAGCAGCCCCCGGGGACAGGACGGGGAGCTGTTTTTT	CASSPRGQDGELFF
TRBD1	once	TRBV9	14	TRBJ1-6	TGTGCCAGCAGCACAGAGGGGGCAGGATCACCCCTCCACTTT	CASSTEGAGSPLHF
-	-	TRBV3-1/TRBV3-2	13	TRBJ1-6	TGTGCCAGCAGCCGTCAGTCCGATTCACCCCTCCACTTT	CASSRQSDSPLHF
TRBD1	-	TRBV11-3	14	TRBJ2-7	TGTGCCAGCAGCCGGGGACAGAGCTCCTACGAGCAGTACTTC	CASSRGQSSYEQYF
-	few	TRBV11-2	13	TRBJ1-2	TGTGCCAGCGCCATCCAGGGGAACTATGGCTACACCTTC	CASAIQGNYGYTF
TRBD1	few	TRBV3-1/TRBV3-2	15	TRBJ1-2	TGTGCCAGCAGCCACCACGACAGGGGCCACTATGGCTACACCTTC	CASSHHDRGHYGYTF
-	-	TRBV2	15	TRBJ1-4	TGTGCCAGCAGTGGGACAGCCACCCTCCTCGAGGGACTGTTTTTT	CASSGTATLLEGLFF
-	-	TRBV19	14	TRBJ1-2	TGTGCCAGTAGTATAGCAGACAGGCTCTATGGCTACACCTTC	CASSIADRLYGYTF
-	-	TRBV6-5	15	TRBJ2-2	TGTGCCAGCAGGCTACAGGGATCGGGCACCGGGGAGCTGTTTTTT	CASRLQGSGTGELFF
-	-	TRBV5-1	13	TRBJ1-3	TGCGCCAGCAGCTTGCATTCTGGAAACACCATATATTTT	CASSLHSGNTIYF
TRBD1	-	TRBV28	14	TRBJ1-2	TGTGCCAGCCGGACAGGGTGGGGTAACTATGGCTACACCTTC	CASRTGWGNYGYTF
-	-	TRBV6-5	16	TRBJ1-4	TGTGCCAGCAGTTACTTTGGGCCGTCAACTAATGAAAAACTGTTTTTT	CASSYFGPSTNEKLFF
-	-	TRBV2	12	TRBJ2-7	TGTGCCACCACAGGGCTGGACTACGAGCAGTACTTC	CATTGLDYEQYF
TRBD2	-	TRBV7-2	15	TRBJ2-2	TGTGCCAGCAGCACTAGCGGAAGAGACACCGGGGAGCTGTTTTTT	CASSTSGRDTGELFF
-	few	TRBV19	14	TRBJ1-5	TGTGCCAGTAGTATCCAGGGTTATAGGCAGCCCCAGCATTTT	CASSIQGYRQPQHF
-	-	TRBV11-2	12	TRBJ2-7	TGTGCCAGCAGCTTAGTGGGCCAGGGGCAGTACTTC	CASSLVGQGQYF
TRBD1	-	TRBV19	15	TRBJ1-4	TGTGCCAGTAGTATGGGACAGTCTCATAATGAAAAACTGTTTTTT	CASSMGQSHNEKLFF
-	once	TRBV30	15	TRBJ1-5	TGTGCCTGGCGGTCCGCAGGACAGCGCTATCAGCCCCAGCATTTT	CAWRSAGQRYQPQHF
-	-	TRBV3-1/TRBV3-2	12	TRBJ2-3	TGTGCCAGCAGCCAAGATCTAGATACGCAGTATTTT	CASSQDLDTQYF
-	-	TRBV5-1	14	TRBJ1-2	TGCGCCAGCAGCTTGGTGAAAGGGGACTATGGCTACACCTTC	CASSLVKGDYGYTF
-	-	TRBV25-1	13	TRBJ2-4	TGTGCCACCTCCTTTGCAGGGAAGAACATTCAGTACTTC	CATSFAGKNIQYF
-	-	TRBV6-5	15	TRBJ1-2	TGTGCCAGCAGTTACTCGGCAGGGGCTAACTATGGCTACACCTTC	CASSYSAGANYGYTF
-	once	TRBV11-2	15	TRBJ1-2	TGTGCCAGCAGCTTATTCCAGGGGACCAACTATGGCTACACCTTC	CASSLFQGTNYGYTF
TRBD1	-	TRBV29-1	13	TRBJ2-7	TGCAGCGTTGGTGGGGCAGGGGGCTACGAGCAGTACTTC	CSVGGAGGYEQYF
-	-	TRBV11-3	12	TRBJ1-2	TGTGCCAGCAGCTTAGGCAGGGATGGCTACACCTTC	CASSLGRDGYTF
TRBD1	-	TRBV7-9	14	TRBJ2-7	TGTGCCAGCAGCTTATGGGACAGGAACTACGAGCAGTACTTC	CASSLWDRNYEQYF
TRBD1	-	TRBV4-1	19	TRBJ1-1	TGCGCCAGCAGCCAAGAAAGTGGAGACAGGGGTTTTGGGAACACTGAAGCTTTCTTT	CASSQESGDRGFGNTEAFF
-	-	TRBV4-1	15	TRBJ1-2	TGCGCCAGCAGCCAAGACAAGGACAGTAACTATGGCTACACCTTC	CASSQDKDSNYGYTF
-	-	TRBV6-5	14	TRBJ1-2	TGTGCCAGCAGTTCCCCCAGGACTAACTATGGCTACACCTTC	CASSSPRTNYGYTF
-	-	TRBV2	10	TRBJ2-7	TGTGCCAGCGGGGCCAACGAGCAGTACTTC	CASGANEQYF
-	once	TRBV3-1/TRBV3-2	16	TRBJ2-7	TGTGCCAGCAGCCCAAGACCATCCCAGGGGTCCTACGAGCAGTACTTC	CASSPRPSQGSYEQYF
TRBD1	-	TRBV3-1/TRBV3-2	17	TRBJ2-3	TGTGCCAGCAGCCAAGCGTCCGGGACAGGAGTCACAGATACGCAGTATTTT	CASSQASGTGVTDTQYF
-	-	TRBV12-3/TRBV12-4	11	TRBJ2-1	TGTGCCAGCAGTTTTAGCTATGAGCAGTTCTTC	CASSFSYEQFF
TRBD1	-	TRBV19	16	TRBJ1-1	TGTGCCAGTAGTATAGTCCCGGGACAGGGGTACACTGAAGCTTTCTTT	CASSIVPGQGYTEAFF
TRBD2	-	TRBV5-1	14	TRBJ2-5	TGCGCCAGCAGCCGGGAGGCCCCCAGGGAGACCCAGTACTTC	CASSREAPRETQYF
TRBD1	-	TRBV5-6	14	TRBJ1-1	TGTGCCAGCAGCCCTACAGGGGGCTACACTGAAGCTTTCTTT	CASSPTGGYTEAFF
TRBD2	-	TRBV11-2	14	TRBJ2-3	TGTGCCAGCAGCACAGCGGGAGGGCCAAATACGCAGTATTTT	CASSTAGGPNTQYF
-	-	TRBV7-9	14	TRBJ2-7	TGTGCCAGCAGTACGTGGACAGTGACGTACGAGCAGTACTTC	CASSTWTVTYEQYF
TRBD1	-	TRBV5-4	14	TRBJ1-1	TGTGCCAGCAGCTTGGGGGGACAGGGGCCCTCAGCTTTCTTT	CASSLGGQGPSAFF
TRBD1	-	TRBV6-2/TRBV6-3	16	TRBJ2-2	TGTGCCAGCAGTAGGTTCGCGGACAGGATGTCCGGGGAGCTGTTTTTT	CASSRFADRMSGELFF
TRBD2	-	TRBV24-1	18	TRBJ2-1	TGTGCCACCAGTGATTCGACAACCGGGACTAGCGGGTACAATGAGCAGTTCTTC	CATSDSTTGTSGYNEQFF
TRBD1	once	TRBV9	16	TRBJ1-2	TGTGCCAGCAGCAGCTCCGGGACAGGGCTCAACTATGGCTACACCTTC	CASSSSGTGLNYGYTF
-	-	TRBV7-9	14	TRBJ1-1	TGTGCCAGCAGCTTTCAGGGGAGCAGGCAGGGAGCTTTCTTT	CASSFQGSRQGAFF
TRBD2	-	TRBV6-1	15	TRBJ2-7	TGTGCCAGCAGTGAACTGGCTAGCGGGAGATACGAGCAGTACTTC	CASSELASGRYEQYF